This TCR beta chain stems from a study of T cell repertoires in cytomegalovirus infection. Study background: In public TCR beta signatures, there were indications of both CMV infection and matching HLA type. Whole-study findings and limits: Dominating the ex vivo response were HLA-C-restricted CMV-specific TCR beta clonotypes. Carriers of CMV and the relevant HLA type were discriminated by public TCR beta frequency.

Germline loops: CDR1 ENHRY, CDR2 SYGVKD. The CDR3 is 16 amino acids. Trimming removed 2 bases from V and 1 base from J, with 13 bases in between. Note on this clonotype: Its antigen is still unknown.

One entry per CDR3 protein results from TCRdb running MiXCR on the reads. Of roughly 320,000 distinct CDR3 sequences listed, 8% to 10% are singletons. The receptor's source is a human donor in good health (CMV status not recorded). Some clones in this sample may be carry-over from other donors' samples. Sequencing input: PBMCs. This sequence joins TRBV10-3 and TRBJ2-3, with a weak D call TRBD2 (5 bases). DNA of the CDR3: TGTGCCATCAGTGAGAGGGCCCCGAGGGGCACAGATACGCAGTATTTT. Its protein product is CAISERAPRGTDTQYF.